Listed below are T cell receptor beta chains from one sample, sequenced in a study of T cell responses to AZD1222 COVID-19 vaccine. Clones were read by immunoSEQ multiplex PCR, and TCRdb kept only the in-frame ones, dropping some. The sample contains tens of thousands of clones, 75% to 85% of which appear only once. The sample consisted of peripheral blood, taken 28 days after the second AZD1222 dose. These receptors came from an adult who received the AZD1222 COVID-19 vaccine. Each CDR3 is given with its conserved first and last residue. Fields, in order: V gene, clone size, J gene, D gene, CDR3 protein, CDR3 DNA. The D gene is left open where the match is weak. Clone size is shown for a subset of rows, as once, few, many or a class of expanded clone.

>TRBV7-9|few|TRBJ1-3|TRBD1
CASSRDRDSGNTIYF
TGTGCCAGCAGCCGAGACAGGGACTCTGGAAACACCATATATTTT
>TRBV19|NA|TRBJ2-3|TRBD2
CASRRLAGDSDTQYF
TGTGCCAGTAGACGACTAGCGGGGGATTCTGATACGCAGTATTTT
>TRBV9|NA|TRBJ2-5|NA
CASSVGYQETQYF
TGTGCCAGCAGCGTAGGGTACCAAGAGACCCAGTACTTC
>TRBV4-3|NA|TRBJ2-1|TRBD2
CASSLERGRDNEQFF
TGCGCCAGCAGCCTGGAGCGGGGGAGAGACAATGAGCAGTTCTTC
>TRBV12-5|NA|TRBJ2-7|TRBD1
CASGPVGQDPLEQYF
TGTGCTAGTGGGCCGGTGGGACAGGACCCTCTAGAGCAGTACTTC
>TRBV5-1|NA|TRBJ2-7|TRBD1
CASSRDRSSYEQYF
TGCGCCAGCAGCCGGGACAGGAGCTCCTACGAGCAGTACTTC
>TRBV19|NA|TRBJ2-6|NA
CASSIGVGGTGANVLTF
TGTGCCAGTAGCATAGGGGTGGGGGGAACTGGGGCCAACGTCCTGACTTTC
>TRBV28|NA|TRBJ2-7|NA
CASSLRVVYEQYF
TGTGCCAGCAGTTTAAGGGTAGTCTACGAGCAGTACTTC
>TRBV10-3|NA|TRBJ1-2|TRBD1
CAIRETGGGYTF
TGTGCCATCAGGGAGACAGGGGGTGGCTACACCTTC
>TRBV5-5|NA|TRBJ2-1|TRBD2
CASSLGSGVLGNEQFF
TGTGCCAGCAGCTTGGGGAGCGGGGTGTTGGGGAATGAGCAGTTCTTC
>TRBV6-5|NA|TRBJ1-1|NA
CASSPDKTEAFF
TGTGCCAGCAGCCCGGACAAGACTGAAGCTTTCTTT
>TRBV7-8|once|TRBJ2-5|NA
CASSPARWGQETQYF
TGTGCCAGCAGCCCCGCGAGGTGGGGGCAAGAGACCCAGTACTTC
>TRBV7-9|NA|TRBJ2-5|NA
CASSTGTPFGETQYF
TGTGCCAGCAGCACTGGGACTCCGTTTGGAGAGACCCAGTACTTC
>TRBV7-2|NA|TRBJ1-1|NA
CASSLRRKIEAFF
TGTGCCAGCAGCTTACGACGGAAAATTGAAGCTTTCTTT
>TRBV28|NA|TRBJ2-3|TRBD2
CASRSGGDTDTQYF
TGTGCCAGCCGTAGCGGGGGAGACACAGATACGCAGTATTTT
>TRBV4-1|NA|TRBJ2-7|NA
CASSQEAQSYEQYF
TGCGCCAGCAGCCAAGAAGCACAGTCCTACGAGCAGTACTTC
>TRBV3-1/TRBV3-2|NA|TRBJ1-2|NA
CASSQDWGQGDGYTF
TGTGCCAGCAGCCAAGATTGGGGCCAGGGCGACGGCTACACCTTC
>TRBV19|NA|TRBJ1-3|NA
CASNLAMQSGNTIYF
TGTGCCAGTAACCTTGCCATGCAAAGTGGAAACACCATATATTTT
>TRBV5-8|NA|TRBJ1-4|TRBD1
CASSSGTGGIF
TGTGCCAGCAGCTCAGGCACAGGGGGGATTTTT
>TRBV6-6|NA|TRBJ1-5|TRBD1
CASSGQGLLQPQHF
TGTGCCAGCAGCGGACAGGGTTTACTTCAGCCCCAGCATTTT
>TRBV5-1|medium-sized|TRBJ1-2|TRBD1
CASSLASGQVRDRPYGYTF
TGCGCCAGCAGCTTGGCTAGTGGACAGGTCCGTGATCGGCCCTATGGCTACACCTTC
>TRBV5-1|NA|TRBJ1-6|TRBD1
CASSNGQGNSPLHF
TGCGCCAGCAGCAACGGACAGGGGAATTCACCCCTCCACTTT
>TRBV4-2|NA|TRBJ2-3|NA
CASSQGVRGTDTQYF
TGTGCCAGCAGCCAAGGGGTAAGGGGCACAGATACGCAGTATTTT
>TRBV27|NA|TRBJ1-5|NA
CASSLAWNQPQHF
TGTGCCAGCAGTTTAGCGTGGAATCAGCCCCAGCATTTT
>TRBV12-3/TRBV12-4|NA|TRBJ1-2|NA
CASSSGQYGYTF
TGTGCCAGCAGCTCTGGACAGTATGGCTACACCTTC
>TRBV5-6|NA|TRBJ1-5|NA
CASSLNSNQPQHF
TGTGCCAGCAGCTTGAATAGCAATCAGCCCCAGCATTTT
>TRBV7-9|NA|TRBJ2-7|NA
CASSSLGYEQYF
TGTGCCAGCAGCTCCTTAGGGTACGAGCAGTACTTC
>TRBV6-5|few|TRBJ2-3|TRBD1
CASRRTGGTDTQYF
TGTGCCAGCAGGAGGACAGGAGGCACAGATACGCAGTATTTT
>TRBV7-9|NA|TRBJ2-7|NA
CASSPRGRGDSYEQYF
TGTGCCAGCAGCCCGAGGGGGCGGGGGGACTCCTACGAGCAGTACTTC
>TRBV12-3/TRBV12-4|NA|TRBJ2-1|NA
CASSKYNEQFF
TGTGCCAGCAGCAAGTACAATGAGCAGTTCTTC
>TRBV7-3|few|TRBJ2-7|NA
CASSLSYLSEQYF
TGTGCCAGCAGCTTATCCTACTTATCCGAGCAGTACTTC
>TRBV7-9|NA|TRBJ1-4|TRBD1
CASSLRVSGGWANEKLFF
TGTGCCAGCAGCTTACGGGTGTCAGGGGGCTGGGCTAATGAAAAACTGTTTTTT
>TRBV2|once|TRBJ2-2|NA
CAGGASGLNTGELFF
TGTGCGGGGGGGGCTAGCGGCTTAAACACCGGGGAGCTGTTTTTT
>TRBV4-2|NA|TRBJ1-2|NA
CASSQETWRAGYGYTF
TGTGCCAGCAGCCAAGAAACGTGGAGGGCTGGGTATGGCTACACCTTC
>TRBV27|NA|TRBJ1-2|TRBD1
CASSTGANYGYTF
TGTGCCAGCTCGACAGGGGCCAACTATGGCTACACCTTC
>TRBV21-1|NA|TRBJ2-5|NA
CASSKPVQDRALKSEETQYF
TGTGCCAGCAGCAAACCTGTACAGGACAGGGCCCTTAAAAGTGAAGAGACCCAGTACTTC
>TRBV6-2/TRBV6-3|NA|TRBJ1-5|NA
CASSKRFGGRGNQPQHF
TGTGCCAGCAGTAAGCGGTTCGGTGGTAGGGGCAATCAGCCCCAGCATTTT
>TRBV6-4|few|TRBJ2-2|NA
CASSDSGGAITGELFF
TGTGCCAGCAGTGACTCAGGCGGGGCGATCACCGGGGAGCTGTTTTTT
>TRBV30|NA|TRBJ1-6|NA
CAWSDTSSPLHF
TGTGCCTGGAGTGATACCTCATCACCCCTCCACTTT
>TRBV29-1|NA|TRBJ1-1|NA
CTPLTPGHRNTEAFF
TGCACCCCTCTCACGCCGGGACACCGGAACACTGAAGCTTTCTTT
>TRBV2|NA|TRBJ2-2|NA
CARGGSGAGELFF
TGTGCCAGAGGGGGATCGGGAGCCGGGGAGCTGTTTTTT
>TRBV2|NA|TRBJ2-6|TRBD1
CASRIDRAPRANVLTF
TGTGCCAGCAGGATTGACAGGGCCCCACGGGCCAACGTCCTGACTTTC
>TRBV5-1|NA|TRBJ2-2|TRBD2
CASSQGLAGANTGELFF
TGCGCCAGCAGCCAGGGACTAGCGGGGGCTAACACCGGGGAGCTGTTTTTT
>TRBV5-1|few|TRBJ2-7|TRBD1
CASSLARQGDEQYF
TGCGCCAGCAGCTTGGCGAGACAGGGGGACGAGCAGTACTTC
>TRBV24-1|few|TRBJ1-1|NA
CATSEAGNTEAFF
TGTGCCACCAGTGAGGCGGGGAACACTGAAGCTTTCTTT
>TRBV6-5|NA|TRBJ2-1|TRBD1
CASSYGQGESEQFF
TGTGCCAGCAGTTACGGACAGGGGGAGAGCGAGCAGTTCTTC
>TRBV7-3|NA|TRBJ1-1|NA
CASSLRAGDLNTEAFF
TGTGCCAGCAGCTTAAGGGCAGGGGATCTGAACACTGAAGCTTTCTTT
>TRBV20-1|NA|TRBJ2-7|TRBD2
CSASRGVGYEQYF
TGCAGTGCTAGTCGGGGGGTCGGATACGAGCAGTACTTC
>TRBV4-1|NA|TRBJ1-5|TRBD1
CASSQGDRDYSNQPQHF
TGCGCCAGCAGCCAAGGGGACAGAGATTATAGCAATCAGCCCCAGCATTTT
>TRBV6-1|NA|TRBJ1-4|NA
CASSEQGPKEKLFF
TGTGCCAGCAGTGAACAGGGGCCCAAAGAAAAACTGTTTTTT
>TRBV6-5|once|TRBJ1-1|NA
CASRPRPSTEAFF
TGTGCCAGCAGACCCCGTCCCAGCACTGAAGCTTTCTTT
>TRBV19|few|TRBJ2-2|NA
CASTDGANTGELFF
TGTGCCAGTACGGACGGGGCGAACACCGGGGAGCTGTTTTTT
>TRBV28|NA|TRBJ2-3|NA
CASGGTTTSTDTQYF
TGTGCGTCTGGAGGGACAACCACTAGCACAGATACGCAGTATTTT
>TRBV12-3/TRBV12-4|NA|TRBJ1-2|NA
CASRPHRDDGYTF
TGTGCCAGCAGGCCTCACAGGGACGATGGCTACACCTTC
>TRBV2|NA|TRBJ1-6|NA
CAISSNSPLHF
TGTGCCATTTCCTCCAATTCACCCCTCCACTTT
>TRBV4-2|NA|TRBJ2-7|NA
CASSQVGGAHEQYF
TGTGCCAGCAGCCAAGTTGGAGGGGCCCACGAGCAGTACTTC
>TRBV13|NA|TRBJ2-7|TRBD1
CASSSQGMGYEQYF
TGTGCCAGCAGCTCACAGGGGATGGGGTACGAGCAGTACTTC
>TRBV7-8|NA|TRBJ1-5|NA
CASSFTREDQHF
TGTGCCAGCAGCTTCACAAGGGAAGACCAGCATTTT
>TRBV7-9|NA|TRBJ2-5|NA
CASSYTEETQYF
TGTGCCAGCAGTTACACGGAAGAGACCCAGTACTTC
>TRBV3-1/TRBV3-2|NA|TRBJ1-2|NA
CASTRAGRANYGYTF
TGTGCCAGCACCCGTGCAGGGCGCGCTAACTATGGCTACACCTTC